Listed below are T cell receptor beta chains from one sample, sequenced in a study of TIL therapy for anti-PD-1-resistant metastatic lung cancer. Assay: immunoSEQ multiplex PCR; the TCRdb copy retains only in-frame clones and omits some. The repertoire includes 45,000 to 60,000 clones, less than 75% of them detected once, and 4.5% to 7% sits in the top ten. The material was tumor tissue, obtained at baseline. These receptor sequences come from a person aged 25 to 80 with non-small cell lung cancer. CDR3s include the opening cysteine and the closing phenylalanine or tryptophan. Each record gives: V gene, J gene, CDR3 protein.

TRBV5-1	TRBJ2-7	CASSLAGTGDYEQYF
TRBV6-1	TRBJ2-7	CASMLTFSYEQYF
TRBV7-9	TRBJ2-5	CASSLGRHRQETQYF
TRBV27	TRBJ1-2	CASSLKGIAGYTF
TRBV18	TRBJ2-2	CASSPRRNSNTGELFF
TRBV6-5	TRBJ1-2	CASSQRGSNYGYTF
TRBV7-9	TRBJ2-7	CASSLAAANRGGYF
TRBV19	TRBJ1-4	CATGPYEKLFF
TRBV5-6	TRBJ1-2	CASSRESGNYGYTF
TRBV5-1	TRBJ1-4	CASSSQGTTNEKLFF
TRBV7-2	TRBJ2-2	CASSFRGRGELFF
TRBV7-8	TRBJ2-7	CASSSRYPYEQYF
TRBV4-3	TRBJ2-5	CASSQEFPLETQYF
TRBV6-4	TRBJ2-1	CASSDSRDYNEQFF
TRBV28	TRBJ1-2	CASFGQEENGYTF